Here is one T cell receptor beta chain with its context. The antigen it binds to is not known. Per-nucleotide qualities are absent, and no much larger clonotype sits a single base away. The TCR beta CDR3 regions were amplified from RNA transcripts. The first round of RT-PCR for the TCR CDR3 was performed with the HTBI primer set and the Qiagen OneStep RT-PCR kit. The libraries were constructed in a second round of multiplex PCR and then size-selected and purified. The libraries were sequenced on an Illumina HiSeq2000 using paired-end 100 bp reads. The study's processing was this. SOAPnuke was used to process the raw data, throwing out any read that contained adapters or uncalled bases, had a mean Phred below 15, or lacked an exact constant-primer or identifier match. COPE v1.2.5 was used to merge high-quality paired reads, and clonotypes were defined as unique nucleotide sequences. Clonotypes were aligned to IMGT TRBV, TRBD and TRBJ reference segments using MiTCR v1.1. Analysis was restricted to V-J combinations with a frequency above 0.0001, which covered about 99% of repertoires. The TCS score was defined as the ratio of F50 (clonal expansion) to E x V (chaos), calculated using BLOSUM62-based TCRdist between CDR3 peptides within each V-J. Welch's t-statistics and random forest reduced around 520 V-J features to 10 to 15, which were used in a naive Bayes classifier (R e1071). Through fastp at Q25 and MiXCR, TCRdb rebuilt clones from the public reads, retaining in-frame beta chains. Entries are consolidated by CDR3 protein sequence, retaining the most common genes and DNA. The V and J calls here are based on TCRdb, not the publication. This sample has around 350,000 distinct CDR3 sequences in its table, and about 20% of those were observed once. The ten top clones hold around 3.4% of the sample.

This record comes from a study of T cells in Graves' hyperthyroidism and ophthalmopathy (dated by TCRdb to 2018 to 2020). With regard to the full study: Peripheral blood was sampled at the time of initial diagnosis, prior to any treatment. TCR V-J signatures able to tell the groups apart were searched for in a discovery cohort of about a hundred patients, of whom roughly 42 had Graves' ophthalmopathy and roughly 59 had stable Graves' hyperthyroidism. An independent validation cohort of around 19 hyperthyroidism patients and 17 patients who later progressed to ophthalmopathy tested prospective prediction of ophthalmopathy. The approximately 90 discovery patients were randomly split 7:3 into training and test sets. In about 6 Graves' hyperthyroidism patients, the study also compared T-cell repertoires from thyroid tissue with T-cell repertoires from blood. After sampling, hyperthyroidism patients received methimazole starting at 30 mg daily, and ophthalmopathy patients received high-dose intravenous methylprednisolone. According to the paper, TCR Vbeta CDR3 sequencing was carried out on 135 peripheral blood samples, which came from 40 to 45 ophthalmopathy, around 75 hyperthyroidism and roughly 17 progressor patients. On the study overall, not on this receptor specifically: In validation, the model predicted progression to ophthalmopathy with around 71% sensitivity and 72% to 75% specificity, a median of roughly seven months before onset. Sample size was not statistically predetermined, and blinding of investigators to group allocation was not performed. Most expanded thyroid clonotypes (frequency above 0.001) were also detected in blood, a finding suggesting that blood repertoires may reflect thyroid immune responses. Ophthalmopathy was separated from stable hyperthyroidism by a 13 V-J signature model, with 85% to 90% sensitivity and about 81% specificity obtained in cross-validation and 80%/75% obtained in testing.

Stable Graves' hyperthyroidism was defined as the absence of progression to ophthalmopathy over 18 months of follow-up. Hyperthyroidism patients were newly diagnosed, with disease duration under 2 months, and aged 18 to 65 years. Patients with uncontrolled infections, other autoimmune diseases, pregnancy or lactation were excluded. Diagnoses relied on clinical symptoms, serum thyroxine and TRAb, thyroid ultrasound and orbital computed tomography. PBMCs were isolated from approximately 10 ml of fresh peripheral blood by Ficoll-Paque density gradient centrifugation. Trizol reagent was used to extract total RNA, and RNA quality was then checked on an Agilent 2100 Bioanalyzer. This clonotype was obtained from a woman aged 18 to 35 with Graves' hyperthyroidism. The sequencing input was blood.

The DNA sequence follows: TGTGCCAGCAGCTTAGGAAGGGTGAGGGGCTACACCTTC. Translated, it gives CASSLGRVRGYTF. The chain links TRBV7-2 with TRBJ1-2; the D segment cannot be called with confidence. CDR1 SGHTA and CDR2 FQGNSA were looked up in the germline V gene. Trimming at the junction amounts to 1 base on V and 8 bases on J, and the germline ends lie 11 bases apart. The CDR3 goes from the cysteine to the phenylalanine over 13 residues. Only CDR3 DNA remains: 39 bases, in frame from the first base.